This TCR beta chain was identified in a study of cytomegalovirus exposure and HLA in healthy donors. This clone was seen a few times. Primers included in the PCR were 60 Vbeta and 13 Jbeta primers. Clones were read by immunoSEQ multiplex PCR, and TCRdb kept only the in-frame ones, dropping some. Here the sample spans roughly 190,000 clones, approximately 80% being singletons. CDR1 and CDR2 from the germline V gene are MGHRA and YSYEKL. The CDR3 has 14 residues. Trimming left V 4 bases short and J 6 bases short, with 13 bases between. Material for sequencing was PBMCs. The source is a woman aged 30 to 39 in good health and CMV-seropositive. The gene calls are TRBV4-1 and TRBJ1-5; no reliable D call. CDR3 protein: CASSPIGESQPQHF. The CDR3 DNA sequence: TGCGCCAGCAGCCCCATCGGTGAGAGTCAGCCCCAGCATTTT.